The 30 T cell receptor beta chains presented below share a single source sample, sequenced in a study of radiotherapy plus CTLA-4 blockade in lung cancer. The repertoire was sequenced with immunoSEQ multiplex PCR; TCRdb's copy has only in-frame clones and lacks some. The sample shows about 80,000 clones, roughly four fifths of them seen only once. The sequencing here drew on peripheral blood, taken from a patient treated with radiotherapy plus ipilimumab. These receptors were obtained from a human donor with non-small cell lung cancer who had stable disease on radiotherapy plus ipilimumab.

This clone was seen once. The rearrangement joins TRBV18 to TRBJ1-5; D is undetermined. The V gene lost 0 bases and the J gene lost 5 bases, with 14 bases spanning the gap. Looked up from germline, CDR1 is KGHSH and CDR2 is LQKENI. This CDR3 comprises 16 residues. The CDR3 bases are TGTGCCAGCTCACCACCTGGCAGGAGGGTAGATCAGCCCCAGCATTTT. Encoded protein: CASSPPGRRVDQPQHF.

The chain carries TRBV7-6 and TRBJ2-7, with D perhaps matching TRBD1 or TRBD2 (5 bases each). Per the germline V gene, CDR1 is SGHVS and CDR2 is FNYEAQ. V was pared by 5 bases and J by 0 bases, with 14 bases between. The CDR3 covers 15 residues. CDR3 sequence (DNA): TGTGCCAGCAGCCCGAGGGCAGGGTCCTCCTACGAGCAGTACTTC. Amino acid sequence: CASSPRAGSSYEQYF.

The V and J genes are TRBV6-4 and TRBJ1-6; the D is unclear. Trimming stripped 6 bases from V and 6 bases from J, with 12 bases between. CDR1 and CDR2 from the germline V gene are MRHNA and SNTAGT. This CDR3 spans 14 amino acids. Here the CDR3 DNA reads TGTGCCAGCAGCGCTTCACCGGGTAATTCACCCCTCCACTTT. Encoded protein: CASSASPGNSPLHF.

This clone appeared once. The chain is built from TRBV7-3 and TRBJ2-7; D might be TRBD1 or TRBD2, each matching 5 bases. This CDR3 region has 12 residues. V dropped 8 bases and J dropped 4 bases, with 12 bases sitting between them. Germline V gene sequence: CDR1 SGHTA, CDR2 FQGTGA. The CDR3 is CASRDLGYEQYF. The CDR3 DNA reads as TGTGCCAGCCGGGACCTTGGGTACGAGCAGTACTTC. The complete variable domain, with remaining parts taken from reference TRBV7-3 and TRBJ2-7, reads GAGVSQTPSNKVTEKGKYVELRCDPISGHTALYWYRQSLGQGPEFLIYFQGTGAADDSGLPNDRFFAVRPEGSVSTLKIQRTERGDSAVYLCASRDLGYEQYFGPGTRLTVT.

In its sample, this clone was seen once. The J gene is TRBJ1-1, the V gene TRBV6-5; maybe TRBD1 (6 bases). Germline V gene lookup returns CDR1 MNHEY and CDR2 SVGAGI. This CDR3 is 13 amino acids long. V lost 1 base to trimming and J lost 8 bases, with 11 bases between them. The CDR3 coding sequence is TGTGCCAGCAGTTACTATCGGGACAAAGAAGCTTTCTTT. It codes for CASSYYRDKEAFF.

The chain recombines TRBV19 with TRBJ1-4; 7 bases align to TRBD1. The length of the CDR3 is 16 residues. The germline gives CDR1 LNHDA, CDR2 SQIVND (reference sequence). Unmatched junction bases numbered 8, after V lost 2 bases and J lost 5 bases. The CDR3 nucleotides are TGTGCCAGTAGTATATCTGGACAGGCGGTCAATGAAAAACTGTTTTTT. This translates into CASSISGQAVNEKLFF.

The chain is built from TRBV23-1 and TRBJ2-5; D may be TRBD1 (7 bases). TRBV23-1 is sorted into the ORF group, with uncertain function. The CDR3 runs 15 residues. Trimming left V 7 bases short and J 5 bases short, with 20 bases between. The CDR3 loop is CASISTGEERETQYF. CDR3 nucleotides: TGCGCCAGCATTTCCACAGGGGAGGAGAGGGAGACCCAGTACTTC.

The rearrangement links TRBV5-6 to TRBJ2-1; D is perhaps TRBD1 (6 bases). Looked up from germline, CDR1 is SGHDT and CDR2 is YYEEEE. V lost 1 base to trimming and J lost 1 base, with 9 bases between them. The CDR3 totals 15 residues. DNA for the CDR3: TGTGCCAGCAGCTTGACAGGACAGTCCTACAATGAGCAGTTCTTC. Translated, it gives CASSLTGQSYNEQFF.

The chain combines TRBV29-1 with TRBJ2-2; 8 bases agree with TRBD2. CDR1 SQVTM and CDR2 ANQGSEA come from the germline V gene. The CDR3 covers 15 residues. Trimming at V came to 4 bases and at J to 6 bases, leaving 10 bases not matched to a gene. This CDR3 is CSVARSGSIAGELFF. The CDR3 coding sequence is TGCAGCGTTGCTCGCAGCGGGAGTATCGCCGGGGAGCTGTTTTTT.

The V gene is TRBV29-1, the J gene TRBJ1-2; D gene unclear. Deletions cut 4 bases from V and 3 bases from J, with 6 bases between. The CDR3 sequence is 11 residues long. The V gene's germline CDR1 is SQVTM and CDR2 ANQGSEA. The CDR3 loop is CSVGTDYGYTF. Here the CDR3 DNA reads TGCAGCGTTGGGACGGACTATGGCTACACCTTC.

The chain couples TRBV5-1 to TRBJ2-2; TRBD1 or TRBD2 may be the D gene (5 bases each). The ends were cut back, 0 bases at V and 4 bases at J, with 10 bases in the middle. Looked up from germline, CDR1 is SGHRS and CDR2 is YFSETQ. The CDR3 length is 15 residues. DNA for the CDR3: TGCGCCAGCAGCTTGGGGCGAGGGGCCACCGGGGAGCTGTTTTTT. This encodes CASSLGRGATGELFF. Using reference TRBV5-1 and TRBJ2-2 for the parts outside the CDR3, the full variable domain is KAGVTQTPRYLIKTRGQQVTLSCSPISGHRSVSWYQQTPGQGLQFLFEYFSETQRNKGNFPGRFSGRQFSNSRSEMNVSTLELGDSALYLCASSLGRGATGELFFGEGSRLTVL.

This chain connects TRBV21-1 to TRBJ2-3; the D call TRBD2 from the table was never checked on the DNA. TRBV21-1 is a pseudogene locus. The CDR3 runs 20 residues. CDR3 DNA: TGTGCCAGCAGCAAAGGACTAGCGGGAGTTATATTTCATAGCACAGATACGCAGTATTTT. Residues: CASSKGLAGVIFHSTDTQYF.

This clone was picked up a small number of times. This chain connects TRBV28 to TRBJ1-1, with 8 nucleotides matching TRBD1. The CDR3 contains 13 residues. Unmatched junction bases numbered 9, after V lost 3 bases and J lost 12 bases. Germline CDR1 reads MDHEN; CDR2 reads SYDVKM. The CDR3 reads CASSFQGAHITFF. The DNA for the CDR3 is TGTGCCAGCAGTTTCCAGGGGGCCCATATAACTTTCTTT. Full variable domain (missing parts from reference TRBV28 and TRBJ1-1): DVKVTQSSRYLVKRTGEKVFLECVQDMDHENMFWYRQDPGLGLRLIYFSYDVKMKEKGDIPEGYSVSREKKERFSLILESASTNQTSMYLCASSFQGAHITFFGQGTRLTVV.

The chain recombines TRBV15 with TRBJ2-1, with TRBD2 as a possible D gene (6 bases). V dropped 1 base and J dropped 10 bases, with 8 bases sitting between them. The length of the CDR3 is 12 residues. Germline V CDR1 and CDR2: LNHNV, YYDKDF (reference sequence). Here the CDR3 reads CATSRAGEEQFF. For the CDR3, the DNA is TGTGCCACCAGCAGAGCGGGGGAGGAGCAGTTCTTC.

This sequence joins TRBV7-2 and TRBJ2-2, with TRBD2 identical over 11 bases. The V gene end was trimmed by 7 bases and the J gene end by 3 bases; junction bases not matched to a gene: 10. Germline V gene sequence: CDR1 SGHTA, CDR2 FQGNSA. There are 17 residues in the CDR3. The CDR3 bases are TGTGCCAGCACCGACCCCCAACTAGCGGGGGACACCGGGGAGCTGTTTTTT. Protein: CASTDPQLAGDTGELFF.

The chain combines TRBV14 with TRBJ1-6; TRBD1 agrees at 8 bases. V dropped 5 bases and J dropped 10; count of bases not matched to a gene: 10. The CDR3 loop spans 15 amino acids. Germline CDR1 and CDR2: SGHDN and FVKESK. The DNA of the CDR3 is TGTGCCAGCAGCTACTACAGGGGGACGGGATCACCCCTCCACTTT. It is translated as CASSYYRGTGSPLHF.

The rearrangement joins TRBV5-1 to TRBJ2-1; 9 positions match TRBD1. J lost 2 bases, V lost 0 bases, and 6 bases had no gene match. Per germline, CDR1 SGHRS and CDR2 YFSETQ. The CDR3 sequence is 17 residues long. The CDR3 here is CASSLAGGQGAYNEQFF. CDR3 DNA: TGCGCCAGCAGCTTGGCCGGGGGACAGGGTGCCTACAATGAGCAGTTCTTC.

The chain joins TRBV4-1 to TRBJ2-5, with TRBD2 identical over 12 bases. The CDR3 is 18 amino acids. Unmatched junction bases numbered 10, after V lost 0 bases and J lost 5 bases. The germline V gene encodes CDR1 MGHRA and CDR2 YSYEKL. CDR3 in amino acids: CASSQDRASGRAHETQYF. DNA of the CDR3: TGCGCCAGCAGCCAAGATCGGGCTAGCGGGAGGGCCCATGAGACCCAGTACTTC.

CDR3 region: CASSSRGFPQETQYF. The CDR3 DNA reads TGTGCCAGCAGTTCCAGAGGATTCCCCCAAGAGACCCAGTACTTC. The chain employs TRBV6-1 and TRBJ2-5; D gene uncertain. The V gene lost 5 bases and the J gene lost 1 base, with 14 bases spanning the gap. The V gene's germline CDR1 is MNHNS and CDR2 SASEGT. The CDR3 consists of 15 residues.

The J gene is TRBJ1-1, the V gene TRBV28; maybe TRBD1 (5 bases). The V end lost 5 bases, the J end lost 3 bases, and 7 bases lay between the germline ends. The CDR3 length is 12 residues. Per germline, CDR1 MDHEN and CDR2 SYDVKM. In DNA, the CDR3 is TGTGCCAGCAGTGTACAGGACACTGAAGCTTTCTTT. Its translation is CASSVQDTEAFF.

The V and J genes are TRBV18 and TRBJ2-7; 10 nucleotides match TRBD1. The CDR3 covers 13 residues. V lost 3 bases, J lost 7 bases, and 3 bases stayed unmatched. Germline values: CDR1 KGHSH, CDR2 LQKENI. The CDR3 bases are TGTGCCAGCTCACCCGGGACAGGGGATGAGCAGTACTTC. Protein: CASSPGTGDEQYF.

The chain is built from TRBV30 and TRBJ1-1; weak D call: TRBD1 (5 bases). CDR1 is GTSNPN, CDR2 SVGIG, per germline (reference sequence). The CDR3 extends over 12 amino acids. V shed 2 bases and J shed 11 bases, with 15 bases lying between them. The CDR3 protein is CAWSPRDPTAFF. The CDR3 coding sequence is TGTGCCTGGAGTCCCCGGGACCCGACGGCTTTCTTT.

This chain connects TRBV5-6 to TRBJ2-1; 9 bases match TRBD2. After removal of 2 bases from V and 7 bases from J, the junction contained 7 bases not matched to a gene. This CDR3 has 15 amino acids. Germline V gives CDR1 SGHDT, CDR2 YYEEEE. DNA for the CDR3: TGTGCCAGCAGCTTAGCGGGGGGACCGGGGAATGAGCAGTTCTTC. It translates to CASSLAGGPGNEQFF.

This clone has only one observation. Within the sample, other DNA sequences also encode this same CDR3. V usage is TRBV27 and J usage is TRBJ1-2; TRBD1 might be the D (5 bases). Trimming took 3 bases from V and 2 from J, leaving 7 bases between them. This CDR3 has 13 residues. Germline CDR1 MNHEY, CDR2 SMNVEV (reference sequence). The CDR3 sequence: CASSLGQNYGYTF. The CDR3 coding sequence is TGTGCCAGCAGTTTGGGGCAGAACTATGGCTACACCTTC.

The gene calls are TRBV6-5 and TRBJ2-1; possibly TRBD1 for D (5 bases). The CDR3 contains 15 residues. Trimming pared 2 bases from V and 7 bases from J, leaving 15 bases between. Germline V CDR1 and CDR2: MNHEY, SVGAGI. Written as DNA, the CDR3 is TGTGCCAGCAGTTACGGCAGGGCGGTAGGGAATGAGCAGTTCTTC. Translated: CASSYGRAVGNEQFF.

The CDR3 loop reads CASSYTGTNTYEQYF. The CDR3 coding sequence is TGTGCCAGCAGTTACACAGGAACCAACACCTACGAGCAGTACTTC. The chain links TRBV28 to TRBJ2-5, with D tentatively TRBD1 (5 bases). Judging by the DNA end, TRBJ2-7 fits better; the J call may be wrong. Germline V gene data show CDR1 as MDHEN and CDR2 as SYDVKM. CDR3 size: 15 residues.

The V gene is TRBV18, the J gene TRBJ1-3; no clear D. The germline V gene has CDR1 KGHSH and CDR2 LQKENI. The CDR3 is 17 amino acids. V was trimmed by 0 bases and J by 4 bases, leaving 16 bases between them. The DNA of the CDR3 is TGTGCCAGCTCACCACCGGGATTGGAGGGAATCGGAAACACCATATATTTT. This gives the protein CASSPPGLEGIGNTIYF.

This rearrangement joins TRBV7-8 to TRBJ2-7; D might be TRBD2 (5 bases). The CDR3 runs 19 residues. Germline CDR1 is SGHVS and CDR2 is FQNEAQ. V dropped 1 base and J dropped 3 bases, with 25 bases sitting between them. CDR3 region: CASSLEHLQRAGTHYEQYF. Written as DNA, the CDR3 is TGTGCCAGCAGCTTAGAACACCTGCAACGGGCGGGCACCCACTACGAGCAGTACTTC.

This clone was seen a handful of times. V usage is TRBV7-9 and J usage is TRBJ1-4; possible D gene TRBD1, 5 bases. Germline V gene sequence: CDR1 SEHNR, CDR2 FQNEAQ (reference sequence). Trimming pared 3 bases from V and 8 bases from J, leaving 10 bases between. The CDR3 is 13 amino acids. This CDR3 reads CASSLLGLEKLFF. The CDR3 coding sequence is TGTGCCAGCAGCTTGTTGGGGCTAGAAAAACTGTTTTTT.

The V gene is TRBV6-5, the J gene TRBJ2-7, with D uncertain. CDR1 is MNHEY, CDR2 SVGAGI, per germline. The CDR3 spans 14 residues. Trimming removed 0 bases at V and 2 bases at J, with 8 bases between. The CDR3 bases are TGTGCCAGCAGTTACTCATCCGAGGCCTACGAGCAGTACTTC. It is translated as CASSYSSEAYEQYF.